This T cell receptor beta chain appears in the sequencing data of a study of CDR3 diversity in severe acne. This clonotype was recorded at least ten times. Germline V CDR1 and CDR2: SGHAT, FQNNGV. Trimming stripped 1 base from V and 2 bases from J, with 6 bases between. This CDR3 contains 13 residues. TCRdb ran MiXCR on the PCR reads and lists one entry per CDR3 protein. The table records more than 85,000 distinct CDR3 sequences, 45% to 50% of them present only once. The clonotype was recovered from a male donor in good health, serving as a control. The chain links TRBV11-2 to TRBJ2-7, with D hard to call. The specimen sequenced was blood. CDR3 sequence reads: CASSLAGPYEQYF. The CDR3 DNA is TGTGCCAGCAGCTTAGCAGGTCCCTACGAGCAGTACTTC.